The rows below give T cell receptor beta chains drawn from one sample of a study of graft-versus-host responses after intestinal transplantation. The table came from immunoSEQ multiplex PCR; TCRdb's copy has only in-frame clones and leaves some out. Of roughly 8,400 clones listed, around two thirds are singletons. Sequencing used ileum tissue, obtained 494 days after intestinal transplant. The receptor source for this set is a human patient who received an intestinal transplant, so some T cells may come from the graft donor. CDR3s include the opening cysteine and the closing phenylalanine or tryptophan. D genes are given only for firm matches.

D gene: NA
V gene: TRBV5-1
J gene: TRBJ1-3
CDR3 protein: CASSLGTGTYGNTIYF

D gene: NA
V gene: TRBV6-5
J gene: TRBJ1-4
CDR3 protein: CASSYGTGTEKLFF

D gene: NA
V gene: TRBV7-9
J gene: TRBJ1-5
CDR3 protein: CASSLTGNQPQHF

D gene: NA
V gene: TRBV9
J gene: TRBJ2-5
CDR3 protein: CASSVVGTIQETQYF

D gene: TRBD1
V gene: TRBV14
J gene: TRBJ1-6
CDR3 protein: CASSHGTGGYNSPLHF

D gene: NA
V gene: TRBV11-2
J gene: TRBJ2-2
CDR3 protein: CASSIPQITGELFF

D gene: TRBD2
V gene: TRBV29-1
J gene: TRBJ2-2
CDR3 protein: CSVGRDTGELFF

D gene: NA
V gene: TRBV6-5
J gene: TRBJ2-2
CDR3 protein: CASREGNTGELFF

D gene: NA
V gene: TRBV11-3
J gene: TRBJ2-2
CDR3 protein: CASSLSSGELFF

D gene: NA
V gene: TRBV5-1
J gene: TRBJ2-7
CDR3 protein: CASSFVGGEQYF

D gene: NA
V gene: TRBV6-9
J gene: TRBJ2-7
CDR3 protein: CASRSSSYEQYF

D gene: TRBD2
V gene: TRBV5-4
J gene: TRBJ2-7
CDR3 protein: CASSWGASGYEQYF

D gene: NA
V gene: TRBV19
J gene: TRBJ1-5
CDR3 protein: CASSTPGTNQPQHF

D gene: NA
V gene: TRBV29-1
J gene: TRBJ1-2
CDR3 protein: CSAGDSYYGYTF

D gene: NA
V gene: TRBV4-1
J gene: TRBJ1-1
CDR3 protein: CASSEIIANTEAFF

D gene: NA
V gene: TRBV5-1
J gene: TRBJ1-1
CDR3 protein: CASSLGIRWTEAFF

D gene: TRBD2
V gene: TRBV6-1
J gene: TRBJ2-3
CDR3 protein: CASSELAGGPDTQYF

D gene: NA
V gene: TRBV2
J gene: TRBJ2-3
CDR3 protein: CASSPLHSTTSTDTQYF

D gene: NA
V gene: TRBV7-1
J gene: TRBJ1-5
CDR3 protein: CASSLAFGNQPQHF

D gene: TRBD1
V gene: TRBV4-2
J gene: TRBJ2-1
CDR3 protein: CASSQDRQGHNEQFF

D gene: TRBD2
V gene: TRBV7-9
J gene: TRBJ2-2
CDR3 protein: CASSHNSGGRRELFF

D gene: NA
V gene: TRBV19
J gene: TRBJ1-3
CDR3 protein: CASSLGVPGNTIYF

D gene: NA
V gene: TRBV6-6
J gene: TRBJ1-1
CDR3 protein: CASSSTGGRTAFF

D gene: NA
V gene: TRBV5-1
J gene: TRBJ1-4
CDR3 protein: CASSLSGVTNEKLFF

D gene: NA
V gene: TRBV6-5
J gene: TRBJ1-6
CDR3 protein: CASRPPRGHNSPLHF

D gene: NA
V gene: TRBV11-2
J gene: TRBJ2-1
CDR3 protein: CASSLQRGPGNEQFF

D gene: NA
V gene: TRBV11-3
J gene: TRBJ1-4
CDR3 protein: CASSPDRGEKLFF

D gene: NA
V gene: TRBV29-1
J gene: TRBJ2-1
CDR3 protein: CSVGSMGYNEQFF

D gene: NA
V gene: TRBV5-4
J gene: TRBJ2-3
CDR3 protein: CASSDRRASTDTQYF

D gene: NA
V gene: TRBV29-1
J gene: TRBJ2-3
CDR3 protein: CGGRYSTDTQYF

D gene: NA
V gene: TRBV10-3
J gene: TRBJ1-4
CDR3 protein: CAISGGLDNEKLFF

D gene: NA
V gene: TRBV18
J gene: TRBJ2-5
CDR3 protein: CASSPQGGETQYF

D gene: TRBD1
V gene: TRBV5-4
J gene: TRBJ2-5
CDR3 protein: CASSGIDREETQYF

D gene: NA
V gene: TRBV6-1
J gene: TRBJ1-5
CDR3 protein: CASSEPDMNQPQHF

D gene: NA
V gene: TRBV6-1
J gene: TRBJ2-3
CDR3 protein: CAGSEAVGFTDTQYF

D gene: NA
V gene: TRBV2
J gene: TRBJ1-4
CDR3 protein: CASSVHRITNEKLFF

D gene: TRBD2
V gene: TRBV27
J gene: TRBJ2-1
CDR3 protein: CASSLSTSANNEQFF

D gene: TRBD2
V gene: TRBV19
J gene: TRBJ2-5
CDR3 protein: CASSRLAGAIQETQYF

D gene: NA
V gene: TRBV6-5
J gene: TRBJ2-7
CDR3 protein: CASTRDISYEQYF

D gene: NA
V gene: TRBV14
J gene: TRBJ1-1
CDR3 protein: CASSQALNTEAFF

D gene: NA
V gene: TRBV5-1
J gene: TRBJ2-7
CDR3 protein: CASSLMSSGEQYF

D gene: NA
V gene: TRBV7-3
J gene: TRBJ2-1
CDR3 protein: CASSLRYDGGEQFF

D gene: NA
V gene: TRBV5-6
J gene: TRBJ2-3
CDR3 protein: CASSRLGTQYF

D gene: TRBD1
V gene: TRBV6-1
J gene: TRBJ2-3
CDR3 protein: CASSDRGIDTQYF

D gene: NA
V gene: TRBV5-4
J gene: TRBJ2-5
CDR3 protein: CASSLRGGVETQYF

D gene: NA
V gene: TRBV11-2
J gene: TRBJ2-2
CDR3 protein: CASSLWDTGELFF

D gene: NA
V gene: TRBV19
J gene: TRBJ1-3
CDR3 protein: CASRVKGSGNTIYF

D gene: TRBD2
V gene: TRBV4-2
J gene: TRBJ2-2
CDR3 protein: CASSQDPSGSTGELFF

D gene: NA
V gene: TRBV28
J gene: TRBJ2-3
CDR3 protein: CASSRWRGTDTQYF

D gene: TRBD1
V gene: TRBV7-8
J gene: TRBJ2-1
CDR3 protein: CASSSGTGLYNEQFF

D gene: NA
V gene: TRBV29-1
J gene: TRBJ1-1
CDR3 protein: CSAKWGSTEAFF

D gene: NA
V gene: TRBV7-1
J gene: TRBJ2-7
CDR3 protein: CASSFTSTYEQYF

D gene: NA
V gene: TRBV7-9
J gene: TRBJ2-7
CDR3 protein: CASSGDRVEQYF

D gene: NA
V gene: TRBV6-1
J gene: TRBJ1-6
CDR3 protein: CASNPNPSETLHF

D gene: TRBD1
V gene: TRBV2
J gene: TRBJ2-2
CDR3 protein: CASRPGTVNTGELFF

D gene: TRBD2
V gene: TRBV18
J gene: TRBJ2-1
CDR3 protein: CASSPPLSGSSYNEQFF

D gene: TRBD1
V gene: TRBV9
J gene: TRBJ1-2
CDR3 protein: CASSVAWTGGYGYTF

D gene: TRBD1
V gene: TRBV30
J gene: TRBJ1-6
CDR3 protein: CAWSAGTGGYSPLHF

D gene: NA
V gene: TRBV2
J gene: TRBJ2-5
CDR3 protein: CASTPPGQGRFETQYF

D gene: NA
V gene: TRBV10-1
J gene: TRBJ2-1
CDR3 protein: CASSESGLYEQFF